This TCR beta chain was sequenced in a study of cytomegalovirus exposure and HLA in healthy donors. CDR3 length equals 15 residues. V lost 7 bases to trimming and J lost 7 bases; unmatched junction nucleotides: 13. The germline V gene has CDR1 MNHNY and CDR2 SVGAGI (reference sequence). Use of 60 Vbeta and 13 Jbeta primers characterized the PCR. As handled by the study authors: An analysis performed later counted roughly 79 million unique TCR beta chains (roughly 11 million of them shared). Generated by immunoSEQ multiplex PCR, the TCRdb table keeps only in-frame clones and is missing some. Clone size and the V and J calls come from that table; the DNA yielded D and trimming. The table records around 300,000 clones, around 90% of them present only once.

This clonotype was sampled from a woman between 18 and 29 years old in good health and CMV-seronegative. The chain joins TRBV6-6 to TRBJ1-5; 7 positions agree with TRBD1. Sequenced sample: PBMCs. In DNA form, the CDR3 reads TGTGCCAGCATCCAAAACAGGGGTGGGGGCCAGCCCCAGCATTTT. Its translation is CASIQNRGGGQPQHF.